A single sample is the source of the 8 T cell receptor beta chains below, sequenced in a study of regulatory T cells in long-lasting Graves disease. Construction of TCR beta libraries relied on iRepertoire HTBI primers and on Arm-PCR targeting CDR3 regions. Via MiXCR, TCRdb re-called the multiplex PCR reads, giving one row per CDR3 protein. The table has about 400,000 distinct CDR3 sequences, less than 25% seen once. Time point indicated: persistent/refractory GD, antithyroid drugs over 5 years with positive TRAb. With RNA extracted from PBMCs as input, the TCR library was made. The starting material was peripheral blood mononuclear cells (PBMCs), obtained when the disease was refractory, from a patient treated with antithyroid drugs. The source is a female donor with Graves disease.

Details on this clonotype: This sequence may be a read error, since a much larger clone differs from it by one base. This chain uses TRBV11-2 with TRBJ1-1; tentative D call: TRBD1 (5 bases). The CDR3 has 16 residues. Germline V gene sequence: CDR1 SGHAT, CDR2 FQNNGV. The V end was cut by 6 bases, the J end by 4 bases, with 21 bases between. CDR3 sequence (DNA): TGTGCCAGCAGTTTACCCCGACAGCGGATGGGCACTGAAGCTTTCTTT. This encodes CASSLPRQRMGTEAFF.

At least ten counts were recorded for this clonotype. The chain recombines TRBV11-2 with TRBJ1-1; a weak D match, TRBD1 (6 bases). There are 15 residues in the CDR3. Germline lookup yields CDR1 SGHAT and CDR2 FQNNGV. V was cut by 3 bases and J by 0 bases, with 11 bases left in between. The chain's CDR3 is CASSLAGTLNTEAFF. CDR3 bases: TGTGCCAGCAGCTTGGCCGGGACACTGAACACTGAAGCTTTCTTT.

This clonotype was recorded many times. The V gene is TRBV7-2, the J gene TRBJ2-6; TRBD2 agrees at 8 bases. J was trimmed by 3 bases and V by 2 bases; bases with no gene match: 3. Germline CDR1 reads SGHTA; CDR2 reads FQGNSA. The CDR3 contains 16 residues. CDR3 nucleotides: TGTGCCAGCAGCTTACGGGCGGGAGGTGGGGCCAACGTCCTGACTTTC. This sequence encodes CASSLRAGGGANVLTF.

This clonotype has ten or more counts. The J gene is TRBJ2-7, the V gene TRBV2; D is uncertain. The V end lost 11 bases, the J end lost 3 bases, and 17 bases lay between the germline ends. This CDR3 is 13 amino acids long. Germline V gene data show CDR1 as SNHLY and CDR2 as FYNNEI. The DNA for the CDR3 is TGTGCCGGGCAGACAAGGGTTGGCTACGAGCAGTACTTC. This gives the protein CAGQTRVGYEQYF.

This clonotype was seen many times. As DNA, the CDR3 is TGTGCCAGCAGCCAAGTAAATAGCAATCAGCCCCAGCATTTT. It codes for CASSQVNSNQPQHF. The chain joins TRBV12-3 or TRBV12-4 to TRBJ1-5; D call uncertain. With 6 bases removed from V and 0 bases from J, the gap between germline ends came to 9 bases. The CDR3 covers 14 residues.

The chain is built from TRBV5-8 and TRBJ1-1; 9 bases align to TRBD1. Germline-derived CDR1 and CDR2 are SGHTS and YDEGEE. Unmatched junction bases numbered 3, after V lost 3 bases and J lost 3 bases. This CDR3 comprises 14 residues. The CDR3 reads CASSWRDRDTEAFF. The CDR3, as DNA: TGTGCCAGCAGCTGGCGGGACAGGGACACTGAAGCTTTCTTT.

The table lists this clonotype with a count of one. V and J are TRBV29-1 and TRBJ1-2; D uncertain. The length of the CDR3 is 14 residues. The germline V and J ends were trimmed by 0 bases and 0 bases, with 8 bases remaining between them. CDR1 SQVTM and CDR2 ANQGSEA come from the germline V gene. CDR3 loop: CSVEEGFPNYGYTF. The CDR3 DNA reads as TGCAGCGTTGAAGAGGGGTTTCCTAACTATGGCTACACCTTC.

This clonotype has at least ten counts. V usage is TRBV12-3 or TRBV12-4 and J usage is TRBJ1-2; TRBD1 matches at 7 bases. Trimming took 4 bases from V and 3 from J; bases not matched to a gene: 11. This CDR3 spans 16 amino acids. CDR3 region: CASSSPPHTGDYGYTF. The DNA for the CDR3 is TGTGCCAGCAGTTCTCCCCCCCACACAGGGGACTATGGCTACACCTTC.